A single sample gave rise to the 31 T cell receptor beta chains below, sequenced in a study of blood T cell repertoires in COVID-19. Some clones are missing from TCRdb's copy, which holds only in-frame ones; the method was immunoSEQ multiplex PCR. The sample lists 85,000 to 95,000 clones, around 87% occurring once. Material for sequencing was peripheral blood. The receptors shown here come from a woman over 75 with acute or convalescent COVID-19.

This chain connects TRBV2 to TRBJ1-5, with TRBD1 matching 12 bases. This CDR3 is built from 14 residues. Germline CDR1 is SNHLY and CDR2 is FYNNEI. J lost 5 bases, V lost 6 bases, and 2 bases had no gene match. The CDR3 is CASSGTGGDQPQHF. In nucleotides, the CDR3 is TGTGCCAGCAGCGGGACAGGGGGCGATCAGCCCCAGCATTTT. Looking up the rest from reference TRBV2 and TRBJ1-5 gives the full variable domain: EPEVTQTPSHQVTQMGQEVILRCVPISNHLYFYWYRQILGQKVEFLVSFYNNEISEKSEIFDDQFSVERPDGSNFTLKIRSTKLEDSAMYFCASSGTGGDQPQHFGDGTRLSIL.

The chain joins TRBV7-2 to TRBJ2-7; D is undetermined. This CDR3 is 13 amino acids long. The germline V gene has CDR1 SGHTA and CDR2 FQGNSA. The V and J ends lost 3 bases and 5 bases respectively, with 11 bases between them. As DNA, the CDR3 is TGTGCCAGCAGCTTGCAAGGAGTCAACGAGCAGTACTTC. Encoded protein: CASSLQGVNEQYF.

The rearrangement joins TRBV21-1 to TRBJ2-3; TRBD1, as called in the table, went unchecked against the DNA. TRBV21-1 constitutes a pseudogene. The CDR3 is 16 residues long. CDR3 nucleotide sequence: TGTGCCAGCAGCTCTCTAGGACAGGGGTGCACAGATACGCAGTATTTT. It yields the protein CASSSLGQGCTDTQYF.

J is TRBJ1-1 and V is TRBV5-4; a weak D match, TRBD1 (5 bases). CDR3 length equals 13 residues. V gave up 7 bases and J gave up 4 bases, with 14 bases separating them. In germline, CDR1 is SGHNT, CDR2 YYREEE (reference sequence). CDR3 in DNA: TGTGCCAGCGCGCGGGGGGATCGCACTGAAGCTTTCTTT. This codes for CASARGDRTEAFF.

The gene calls are TRBV19 and TRBJ1-3; the D is unclear. V was shortened by 5 bases and J by 3 bases, with 11 bases between the two germline ends. Germline assignment: CDR1 LNHDA and CDR2 SQIVND (reference sequence). CDR3 length equals 14 residues. This chain's CDR3 is CASSPTLGGNTIYF. For the CDR3, the DNA is TGTGCCAGTAGTCCGACTTTGGGTGGAAACACCATATATTTT. Variable domain in full (rest from reference TRBV19 and TRBJ1-3): DGGITQSPKYLFRKEGQNVTLSCEQNLNHDAMYWYRQDPGQGLRLIYYSQIVNDFQKGDIAEGYSVSREKKESFPLTVTSAQKNPTAFYLCASSPTLGGNTIYFGEGSWLTVV.

The chain has TRBV7-9 and TRBJ2-5; 10 nucleotides agree with TRBD2. The trim removed 4 bases at V and 5 bases at J, leaving 7 bases unmatched. CDR1 SEHNR and CDR2 FQNEAQ come from the germline V gene (reference sequence). CDR3 length: 15 amino acids. The CDR3 DNA is TGTGCCAGCAGCTCATTAGCGGGGGGTCTGGAGACCCAGTACTTC. It yields the protein CASSSLAGGLETQYF.

This clone was counted once. This chain uses TRBV7-2 with TRBJ2-2; 14 positions match TRBD2. J was trimmed by 1 base and V by 4 bases; bases with no gene match: 8. The CDR3 length is 19 residues. CDR1 is SGHTA, CDR2 FQGNSA, per germline. The chain's CDR3 is CASSSPGTSGRLNTGELFF. The CDR3 nucleotides read TGTGCCAGCAGCTCCCCCGGGACTAGCGGGAGACTGAACACCGGGGAGCTGTTTTTT.

This clone occurred once. V usage is TRBV5-4 and J usage is TRBJ2-5; 10 bases line up with TRBD1. Germline CDR1 and CDR2: SGHNT and YYREEE (reference sequence). The J segment lost 0 bases and the V segment lost 4 bases, leaving 6 bases of the junction unmatched. The CDR3 runs to 16 residues. This chain's CDR3 is CASSVTGGTYQETQYF. CDR3 DNA: TGTGCCAGCAGCGTGACAGGGGGCACGTACCAAGAGACCCAGTACTTC. The complete variable domain, with remaining parts taken from reference TRBV5-4 and TRBJ2-5, reads ETGVTQSPTHLIKTRGQQVTLRCSSQSGHNTVSWYQQALGQGPQFIFQYYREEENGRGNFPPRFSGLQFPNYSSELNVNALELDDSALYLCASSVTGGTYQETQYFGPGTRLLVL.

This chain connects TRBV2 to TRBJ1-2; D is unresolved. Germline V gene data show CDR1 as SNHLY and CDR2 as FYNNEI. V lost 0 bases to trimming and J lost 4 bases, with 3 bases between them. The CDR3 runs 12 residues. In nucleotides, the CDR3 is TGTGCCAGCAGTGAAGCGAGCTATGGCTACACCTTC. Its translation is CASSEASYGYTF.

This sequence joins TRBV5-6 and TRBJ1-5; no definite D call. Germline CDR1 is SGHDT and CDR2 is YYEEEE. CDR3 length: 15 amino acids. V was trimmed by 4 bases and J by 3 bases, leaving 14 bases between them. DNA of the CDR3: TGTGCCAGCAGCCGAAACGGCGGGTTCAATCAGCCCCAGCATTTT. Its translation is CASSRNGGFNQPQHF.

This clone was counted only a few times. The gene calls are TRBV2 and TRBJ1-6; 7 bases line up with TRBD1. From germline, CDR1 is SNHLY and CDR2 FYNNEI. The V segment lost 4 bases and the J segment 6 bases; nucleotides outside the gene matches: 6. The CDR3 is 15 amino acids. CDR3 sequence (DNA): TGTGCCAGCAGTGTGGGGACAGAAGTTAATTCACCCCTCCACTTT. It specifies CASSVGTEVNSPLHF.

The V and J genes are TRBV6-2 or TRBV6-3 and TRBJ2-7, with 8 bases aligning to TRBD1. V lost 2 bases and J lost 4; bases outside the gene matches: 7. The CDR3 contains 15 residues. CDR1 and CDR2 from the germline V gene are MNHEY and SVGEGT. As DNA, the CDR3 is TGTGCCAGCAGTTACAATCGGGGACAGGTATACGAGCAGTACTTC. Translation gives CASSYNRGQVYEQYF.

The rearrangement joins TRBV19 to TRBJ2-7, with 8 bases fitting TRBD2. Looked up from germline, CDR1 is LNHDA and CDR2 is SQIVND (reference sequence). J lost 5 bases, V lost 1 base, and 7 bases had no gene match. The CDR3 is 15 amino acids. The DNA for the CDR3 is TGTGCCAGTAGTATAGGGACGGGGGGGCTCGACGAGCAGTACTTC. As protein: CASSIGTGGLDEQYF.

This clone was found a few times. The V gene is TRBV2, the J gene TRBJ2-1; 9 bases are shared with TRBD2. In germline, CDR1 is SNHLY, CDR2 FYNNEI. V gave up 7 bases and J gave up 8 bases; unmatched junction bases: 6. The CDR3 consists of 13 residues. CDR3 sequence reads: CASKLAGWDEQFF. CDR3 coding DNA: TGTGCCAGCAAACTAGCGGGTTGGGATGAGCAGTTCTTC.

V gene TRBV7-2 combines with J gene TRBJ1-1; TRBD1 aligns across 8 bases. This CDR3 contains 13 residues. V shed 5 bases and J 11 bases; nucleotides not matched to a gene: 10. The germline CDR1 and CDR2 sequences are SGHTA and FQGNSA. The CDR3: CASSEQGAQWAFF. As DNA, the CDR3 is TGTGCCAGCAGCGAGCAGGGGGCGCAATGGGCTTTCTTT. Full variable domain (outside the CDR3, taken from reference TRBV7-2 and TRBJ1-1): GAGVSQSPSNKVTEKGKDVELRCDPISGHTALYWYRQSLGQGLEFLIYFQGNSAPDKSGLPSDRFSAERTGGSVSTLTIQRTQQEDSAVYLCASSEQGAQWAFFGQGTRLTVV.

The rearrangement joins TRBV6-1 to TRBJ1-4; D is undetermined. Germline CDR1 reads MNHNS; CDR2 reads SASEGT. The CDR3 length is 14 residues. V gave up 2 bases and J gave up 2 bases, with 6 bases separating them. CDR3 sequence: CASSEIRTNEKLFF. The CDR3 DNA sequence: TGTGCCAGCAGTGAAATCCGGACTAATGAAAAACTGTTTTTT.

The chain carries TRBV5-1 and TRBJ2-7, with 7 bases aligning to TRBD1. J lost 0 bases, V lost 1 base, and 7 bases had no gene match. Germline lookup yields CDR1 SGHRS and CDR2 YFSETQ. The CDR3 is 16 residues long. CDR3 DNA: TGCGCCAGCAGCTTGTGGTCGGGACAGAGCTCCTACGAGCAGTACTTC. Encoded protein: CASSLWSGQSSYEQYF.

This sequence joins TRBV15 and TRBJ1-2; 7 bases align to TRBD1. CDR3 length: 14 amino acids. The V gene end was trimmed by 0 bases and the J gene end by 7 bases; junction bases not matched to a gene: 5. Per the germline V gene, CDR1 is LNHNV and CDR2 is YYDKDF (reference sequence). CDR3 in DNA: TGTGCCACCAGCAGAGATCTGACAGGGAGTGGCTACACCTTC. Translating it yields CATSRDLTGSGYTF.

This rearrangement joins TRBV5-1 to TRBJ2-2; the match to TRBD2 covers 10 bases. Germline V gives CDR1 SGHRS, CDR2 YFSETQ. Losses at the gene ends were 2 bases for V and 5 bases for J; bases not matched to a gene: 9. This CDR3 comprises 17 residues. The CDR3, as DNA: TGCGCCAGCAGCTTAATATCCAGCGGGAGGGGAACCGGGGAGCTGTTTTTT. Its protein product is CASSLISSGRGTGELFF.

The DNA of the CDR3 is TGTGCCAGCAGTGAATTAACAGGGGGCACTAATGAAAAACTGTTTTTT. Translated: CASSELTGGTNEKLFF. The chain links TRBV25-1 to TRBJ1-4; 9 bases align to TRBD1. CDR1 and CDR2 (germline): MGHDK, SYGVNS. The CDR3 is made up of 16 amino acids. V lost 1 base and J lost 2; bases outside the gene matches: 2.

The chain has TRBV18 and TRBJ2-7; 13 bases map to TRBD2. With 5 bases clipped from V and 5 bases from J, the junction kept 6 bases outside the gene matches. CDR1 is KGHSH, CDR2 LQKENI, per germline. There are 15 residues in the CDR3. This chain's CDR3 is CASSRTSGGSHEQYF. In DNA, the CDR3 is TGTGCCAGCTCAAGGACTAGCGGGGGTTCCCACGAGCAGTACTTC.

This chain links TRBV5-1 with TRBJ2-1; 11 bases map to TRBD2. The CDR3 consists of 17 residues. Unmatched junction bases numbered 11, after V lost 1 base and J lost 8 bases. Germline V CDR1 and CDR2: SGHRS, YFSETQ. CDR3 residues: CASSLPAGTSGPDEQFF. Here the CDR3 DNA reads TGCGCCAGCAGCTTGCCCGCCGGGACTAGCGGCCCAGATGAGCAGTTCTTC.

V usage is TRBV2 and J usage is TRBJ1-2; D remains unclear. This CDR3 is 11 amino acids long. Germline V gives CDR1 SNHLY, CDR2 FYNNEI. V was trimmed by 6 bases and J by 5 bases, leaving 7 bases between them. The CDR3 is CASSLEYGYTF. In DNA form, the CDR3 reads TGTGCCAGCAGCTTAGAGTATGGCTACACCTTC.

The table lists this clone with a count of one. V gene TRBV5-1 combines with J gene TRBJ2-1; 8 bases match TRBD2. With 4 bases clipped from V and 7 bases from J, the junction kept 7 bases outside the gene matches. Germline CDR1 and CDR2: SGHRS and YFSETQ. The CDR3 totals 14 residues. CDR3 loop: CASSAAGTSNEQFF. In DNA, the CDR3 is TGCGCCAGCAGCGCGGCCGGGACTAGTAATGAGCAGTTCTTC.

This sequence joins TRBV2 and TRBJ1-2, with D possibly being TRBD1 (6 bases). The CDR3 is 14 residues long. CDR1 and CDR2 from the germline V gene are SNHLY and FYNNEI. V dropped 6 bases and J dropped 1 base, with 12 bases sitting between them. In DNA, the CDR3 is TGTGCCAGCAGGACAGGCCGGCTTAACTATGGCTACACCTTC. The encoded protein is CASRTGRLNYGYTF.

V usage is TRBV2 and J usage is TRBJ2-7; 8 nucleotides line up with TRBD1. With V trimmed by 8 bases and J by 1 base, 10 bases remained unmatched. CDR1 is SNHLY, CDR2 FYNNEI, per germline. The CDR3 length is 15 residues. The CDR3 protein is CASALSTGASYEQYF. The CDR3 nucleotides are TGTGCCAGCGCCCTTTCGACAGGGGCATCCTACGAGCAGTACTTC.

This clone showed up just a few times. This chain joins TRBV19 and TRBJ2-7; 7 bases align to TRBD2. CDR3 size: 12 residues. Trimming at V came to 5 bases and at J to 6 bases, leaving 4 bases not matched to a gene. CDR1 LNHDA and CDR2 SQIVND come from the germline V gene (reference sequence). CDR3 region: CASSVAGFEQYF. CDR3 nucleotide sequence: TGTGCCAGTAGTGTAGCGGGTTTCGAGCAGTACTTC.

The rearrangement uses TRBV19 and TRBJ1-4, with TRBD1 matching 8 bases. This CDR3 has 15 residues. Germline V gene sequence: CDR1 LNHDA, CDR2 SQIVND (reference sequence). V lost 5 bases and J lost 7; bases outside the gene matches: 9. The CDR3 loop is CASSLGQGDREKLFF. The CDR3 bases are TGTGCCAGTAGTCTCGGACAGGGCGATCGTGAAAAACTGTTTTTT.

A few counts support this clone. V gene TRBV5-1 combines with J gene TRBJ1-2; 7 nucleotides match TRBD1. With 0 bases clipped from V and 1 base from J, the junction kept 6 bases outside the gene matches. The CDR3 loop spans 16 amino acids. CDR1 SGHRS and CDR2 YFSETQ come from the germline V gene. The CDR3 sequence is CASSLAQGVYNYGYTF. The CDR3 region has the DNA TGCGCCAGCAGCTTGGCCCAGGGGGTATATAACTATGGCTACACCTTC.

The chain links TRBV12-3 or TRBV12-4 to TRBJ1-5; D uncertain. The CDR3 is 13 residues long. The ends were cut back, 5 bases at V and 4 bases at J, with 9 bases in the middle. The CDR3 DNA reads TGTGCCAGCAGTGGTGGAGCAAATCAGCCCCAGCATTTT. This codes for CASSGGANQPQHF.

The V gene is TRBV4-3, the J gene TRBJ2-7; D ambiguous. The CDR3 spans 17 residues. Per germline, CDR1 LGHNA and CDR2 YSLEER. The ends were cut back, 2 bases at V and 1 base at J, with 18 bases in the middle. The CDR3 coding sequence is TGCGCCAGCAGCCAATACTTTCTTGGCGGCCCTTCCTACGAGCAGTACTTC. Amino acid sequence: CASSQYFLGGPSYEQYF.